The 18 T cell receptor beta chains reported below all come from one sample, sequenced in a study of shared clonotypes between healthy human individuals. The assay was immunoSEQ multiplex PCR, and TCRdb's table has in-frame clones only and misses some. The table has about 600,000 clones, 97% seen once. Sequenced input: naive CD4+ T cells sorted from blood. Subset here: CD45RA+ positively selected. All receptors come from a woman aged 25 to 39 in good health.

The chain uses TRBV5-1 and TRBJ2-6; D call uncertain. This CDR3 region has 17 residues. Per the germline V gene, CDR1 is SGHRS and CDR2 is YFSETQ. Deletions cut 0 bases from V and 0 bases from J, with 10 bases between. CDR3 loop: CASSLVQSPSGANVLTF. The CDR3 coding sequence is TGCGCCAGCAGCTTGGTACAGAGCCCCTCTGGGGCCAACGTCCTGACTTTC.

Comments on this clone: This CDR3 is also generated by other DNA sequences in the sample. The chain couples TRBV2 to TRBJ2-7; perhaps TRBD1 as D (6 bases). Germline V gene data show CDR1 as SNHLY and CDR2 as FYNNEI. The germline V and J ends were trimmed by 5 bases and 3 bases, with 8 bases remaining between them. This CDR3 is 12 amino acids long. In DNA form, the CDR3 reads TGTGCCAGCAGTAGGACAGTCTACGAGCAGTACTTC. Protein product: CASSRTVYEQYF.

This clone occurred once. This CDR3 reads CASSVLVGTDTQYF. The CDR3 coding sequence is TGTGCCAGCAGTGTCCTAGTGGGCACAGATACGCAGTATTTT. The chain links TRBV2 to TRBJ2-3; no clear D gene. Germline-derived CDR1 and CDR2 are SNHLY and FYNNEI. Deletions cut 4 bases from V and 1 base from J, with 9 bases between. The CDR3 covers 14 residues.

The J gene is TRBJ2-3, the V gene TRBV11-2, with 8 bases lining up with TRBD2. Germline trimming cut 5 bases from V and 10 bases from J; bases unmatched to any gene: 8. Germline V gene lookup returns CDR1 SGHAT and CDR2 FQNNGV. The CDR3 totals 13 residues. The CDR3 loop reads CASSRTGTRAQYF. The CDR3 region has the DNA TGTGCCAGCAGCCGCACCGGGACTAGGGCGCAGTATTTT.

The chain joins TRBV18 to TRBJ2-2, with 7 bases aligning to TRBD1. With V trimmed by 3 bases and J by 5 bases, 6 bases remained unmatched. The V gene's germline CDR1 is KGHSH and CDR2 LQKENI. This CDR3 has 15 amino acids. This CDR3 reads CASSPDRVGTGELFF. CDR3 sequence (DNA): TGTGCCAGCTCACCCGACAGGGTGGGTACCGGGGAGCTGTTTTTT.

The J gene is TRBJ2-1, the V gene TRBV2, with D uncertain. The CDR3 has 12 residues. Trimming left V 6 bases short and J 3 bases short, with 6 bases between. Germline assignment: CDR1 SNHLY and CDR2 FYNNEI. CDR3 in amino acids: CASSVLYNEQFF. The CDR3, as DNA: TGTGCCAGCAGCGTACTCTACAATGAGCAGTTCTTC.

The genes are TRBV10-3 and TRBJ2-1, with D hard to call. The germline gives CDR1 ENHRY, CDR2 SYGVKD. Trimming left V 3 bases short and J 0 bases short, with 15 bases between. This CDR3 contains 17 residues. The CDR3 DNA sequence: TGTGCCATCAGTGAATCATTTGGACGGGCCTCCTACAATGAGCAGTTCTTC. Its translation: CAISESFGRASYNEQFF.

This sequence joins TRBV20-1 and TRBJ1-5; 7 positions agree with TRBD1. The V gene's germline CDR1 is DFQATT and CDR2 SNEGSKA (reference sequence). V was pared by 2 bases and J by 11 bases, with 3 bases of the junction left unmatched. This CDR3 has 11 amino acids. CDR3 nucleotide sequence: TGCAGTGCTAGACGGCAGGGGGCCCAGCATTTT. This gives the protein CSARRQGAQHF.

This sequence joins TRBV5-1 and TRBJ1-2, with D possibly matching TRBD1 (6 bases). V shed 4 bases and J shed 4 bases, with 14 bases lying between them. There are 14 residues in the CDR3. Germline loops: CDR1 SGHRS, CDR2 YFSETQ. CDR3 sequence: CASSPRDILYGYTF. CDR3 bases: TGCGCCAGCAGCCCCAGGGACATACTCTATGGCTACACCTTC.

The chain uses TRBV7-3 and TRBJ2-2, with 8 bases aligning to TRBD2. The V gene end was trimmed by 3 bases and the J gene end by 3 bases; junction bases not matched to a gene: 6. This CDR3 has 16 amino acids. Germline V gene sequence: CDR1 SGHTA, CDR2 FQGTGA. CDR3 protein: CASSFGPAGDTGELFF. As DNA, the CDR3 is TGTGCCAGCAGCTTTGGGCCAGCGGGAGACACCGGGGAGCTGTTTTTT.

This clone was picked up one time. The CDR3 bases are TGTGCCAGCAGTGAAGCATACGTTATCCACGAGCAGTACTTC. Amino acid sequence: CASSEAYVIHEQYF. The chain joins TRBV2 to TRBJ2-7; unclear D gene. The CDR3 has 14 residues. Germline V gives CDR1 SNHLY, CDR2 FYNNEI. V was shortened by 0 bases and J by 5 bases, with 11 bases between the two germline ends.

J is TRBJ2-7 and V is TRBV6-5; 14 bases line up with TRBD2. The germline CDR1 and CDR2 sequences are MNHEY and SVGAGI. V gave up 4 bases and J gave up 6 bases; unmatched junction bases: 8. This CDR3 is built from 16 residues. In nucleotides, the CDR3 is TGTGCCAGCAGTTCTCCGGGACTAGCGGGAGTAGGCGAGCAGTACTTC. It codes for CASSSPGLAGVGEQYF.

CDR3 amino acids: CASSQRTPLGIVQYF. The CDR3 region has the DNA TGTGCCAGCAGCCAACGAACTCCACTGGGGATTGTTCAGTACTTC. This sequence joins TRBV2 and TRBJ2-4; D ambiguous. The CDR3 loop spans 15 amino acids. Germline V CDR1 and CDR2: SNHLY, FYNNEI. Between the trimmed V and J ends, which lost 6 bases and 11 bases, there was a span of 23 bases.

The chain uses TRBV6-6 and TRBJ2-7, with D possibly being TRBD2 (7 bases). This CDR3 region has 13 residues. V shed 0 bases and J shed 7 bases, with 10 bases lying between them. In germline, CDR1 is MNHNY, CDR2 SVGAGI (reference sequence). CDR3 protein: CASSYSEGGEQYF. For the CDR3, the DNA is TGTGCCAGCAGTTACTCCGAGGGGGGGGAGCAGTACTTC.

CDR3 coding DNA: TGTGCCAGCAGCGCCCAGGTCGGGAGGGAGGAAAAACTGTTTTTT. Its protein product is CASSAQVGREEKLFF. This chain connects TRBV7-9 to TRBJ1-4, with D unresolved. The CDR3 has 15 amino acids. V lost 5 bases and J lost 8, with 18 bases in between. Germline CDR1 is SEHNR and CDR2 is FQNEAQ (reference sequence).

The V call is TRBV5-1, the J call TRBJ1-2; TRBD1 might be the D (5 bases). The ends were cut back, 4 bases at V and 4 bases at J, with 23 bases in the middle. This CDR3 is built from 17 residues. Per the germline V gene, CDR1 is SGHRS and CDR2 is YFSETQ. CDR3 sequence (DNA): TGCGCCAGCAGCCTCGGGACCAGTTCTTTCACCACCTATGGCTACACCTTC. Protein sequence: CASSLGTSSFTTYGYTF. The variable domain in full, with the rest retrieved from reference TRBV5-1 and TRBJ1-2, is KAGVTQTPRYLIKTRGQQVTLSCSPISGHRSVSWYQQTPGQGLQFLFEYFSETQRNKGNFPGRFSGRQFSNSRSEMNVSTLELGDSALYLCASSLGTSSFTTYGYTFGSGTRLTVV.

The chain combines TRBV4-1 with TRBJ1-6; no definite D call. Per the germline V gene, CDR1 is MGHRA and CDR2 is YSYEKL. The V end was cut by 0 bases, the J end by 2 bases, with 11 bases between. The CDR3 runs 17 residues. The chain's CDR3 is CASSQESEMAYNSPLHF. CDR3 in DNA: TGCGCCAGCAGCCAAGAGAGCGAGATGGCCTATAATTCACCCCTCCACTTT.

The chain links TRBV9 to TRBJ1-1; unclear D gene. The germline V gene encodes CDR1 SGDLS and CDR2 YYNGEE. Trimming took 0 bases from V and 0 from J, leaving 9 bases between them. The CDR3 runs 15 residues. In DNA form, the CDR3 reads TGTGCCAGCAGCGTAGTCCCCCCGGTGAACACTGAAGCTTTCTTT. It specifies CASSVVPPVNTEAFF.